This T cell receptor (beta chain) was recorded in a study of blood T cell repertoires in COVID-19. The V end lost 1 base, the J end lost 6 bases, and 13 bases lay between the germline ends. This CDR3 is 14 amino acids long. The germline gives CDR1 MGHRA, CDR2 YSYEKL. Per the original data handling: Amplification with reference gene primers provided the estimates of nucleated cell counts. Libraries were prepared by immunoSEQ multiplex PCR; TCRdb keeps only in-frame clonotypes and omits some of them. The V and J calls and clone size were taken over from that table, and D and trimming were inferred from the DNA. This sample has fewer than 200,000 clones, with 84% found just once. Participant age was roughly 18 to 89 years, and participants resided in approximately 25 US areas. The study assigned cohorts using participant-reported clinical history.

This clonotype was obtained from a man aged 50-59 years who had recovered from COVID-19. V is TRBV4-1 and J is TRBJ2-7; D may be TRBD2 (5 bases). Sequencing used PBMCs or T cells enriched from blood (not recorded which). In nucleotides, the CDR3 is TGCGCCAGCAGCCAAGTAGTGGGGAGCGGCGAGCAGTACTTC. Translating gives CASSQVVGSGEQYF.